The 24 T cell receptor beta chains below come from one sample, sequenced in a study of spatial heterogeneity in lung cancer (dated by TCRdb to about 2019). The library was obtained by 5' RACE. The instrument was a NextSeq 500. TCRdb reanalyzed the raw reads on its own, using fastp at Q25 for trimming and MiXCR for clone calling, and kept in-frame beta chains. Rows are combined by CDR3 protein, so each entry shows the most common genes and DNA. In all, the sample holds just over 70,000 distinct CDR3 sequences, and about 9.5% of those were seen once. Around 1.9% of the sample is taken by the ten largest. The intended sense of this specimen's time point label: blood at routine non-recurrence follow-up after resection. Sequencing was performed on PBMCs, taken at follow-up. The source is a female donor with early-stage non-small cell lung cancer.

This clonotype has only a few counts. The chain joins TRBV7-3 to TRBJ1-1, with D perhaps TRBD1 (5 bases). The CDR3 sequence is 11 residues long. CDR1 and CDR2 from the germline V gene are SGHTA and FQGTGA. The V end lost 4 bases, the J end lost 5 bases, and 5 bases lay between the germline ends. The CDR3 DNA reads as TGTGCCAGCAGCTCAGGGACTGAAGCTTTCTTT. This translates into CASSSGTEAFF.

The table lists this clonotype with many counts. The genes are TRBV3-1 and TRBJ2-6, with a possible D match to TRBD1 (6 bases). This CDR3 spans 19 amino acids. Between the trimmed V and J ends, which lost 4 bases and 4 bases, there was a span of 23 bases. Germline loops: CDR1 LGHDT, CDR2 YNNKEL (reference sequence). In DNA form, the CDR3 reads TGTGCCAGCAGCCCTCCCCTTTTCTGGGACATGGGGGGGGCCAACGTCCTGACTTTC. Protein product: CASSPPLFWDMGGANVLTF.

This clonotype was seen a handful of times. The chain employs TRBV7-8 and TRBJ2-1; D is perhaps TRBD1 (6 bases). Germline CDR1 and CDR2: SGHVS and FQNEAQ. Trimming removed 4 bases at V and 3 bases at J, with 13 bases between. CDR3 length: 15 residues. As DNA, the CDR3 is TGTGCCAGCAGCTCTCGACAGGCCGGCTACAATGAGCAGTTCTTC. This encodes CASSSRQAGYNEQFF. Full variable domain (remainder filled in from reference TRBV7-8 and TRBJ2-1): GAGVSQSPRYKVAKRGQDVALRCDPISGHVSLFWYQQALGQGPEFLTYFQNEAQLDKSGLPSDRFFAERPEGSVSTLKIQRTQQEDSAVYLCASSSRQAGYNEQFFGPGTRLTVL.

Many counts were recorded for this clonotype. The chain links TRBV4-2 to TRBJ2-6, with 10 bases lining up with TRBD1. The trim removed 4 bases at V and 2 bases at J, leaving 2 bases unmatched. Per germline, CDR1 LGHNA and CDR2 YNFKEQ. The CDR3 covers 16 residues. The CDR3 is CASSPGTGAGANVLTF. The CDR3 nucleotides are TGTGCCAGCAGCCCCGGGACAGGGGCTGGGGCCAACGTCCTGACTTTC.

This clonotype was seen more than once but under ten times. The CDR3 sequence is CASSHPEGYGNEQFF. CDR3 sequence (DNA): TGTGCCAGCAGCCATCCGGAGGGATACGGCAATGAGCAGTTCTTC. V usage is TRBV3-1 and J usage is TRBJ2-1; D might be TRBD2 (6 bases). This CDR3 region has 15 residues. Germline V lookup: CDR1 LGHDT, CDR2 YNNKEL (reference sequence). Deletions cut 3 bases from V and 6 bases from J, with 15 bases between.

This clonotype was seen repeatedly, ten times or more. The genes are TRBV6-4 and TRBJ2-3; 9 bases agree with TRBD2. This CDR3 is 17 amino acids long. Trimming at V came to 0 bases and at J to 4 bases, leaving 8 bases not matched to a gene. Looked up from germline, CDR1 is MRHNA and CDR2 is SNTAGT. The CDR3 DNA sequence: TGTGCCAGCAGTGACTCGATATATAGCGGGAGTGCAGATACGCAGTATTTT. It translates to CASSDSIYSGSADTQYF.

This clonotype showed up many times. J is TRBJ1-1 and V is TRBV5-1, with D hard to call. This CDR3 spans 11 amino acids. V was pared by 0 bases and J by 11 bases, with 8 bases between. The germline gives CDR1 SGHRS, CDR2 YFSETQ. CDR3 loop: CASSLDEVAFF. The CDR3 DNA is TGCGCCAGCAGCTTGGATGAGGTGGCTTTCTTT. Complete variable domain (other parts from reference TRBV5-1 and TRBJ1-1): KAGVTQTPRYLIKTRGQQVTLSCSPISGHRSVSWYQQTPGQGLQFLFEYFSETQRNKGNFPGRFSGRQFSNSRSEMNVSTLELGDSALYLCASSLDEVAFFGQGTRLTVV.

The chain employs TRBV7-2 and TRBJ2-2; the D is unclear. CDR3 length equals 12 residues. Per germline, CDR1 SGHTA and CDR2 FQGNSA. V lost 1 base, J lost 6 bases, and 3 bases lay in between. CDR3 DNA sequence: TGTGCCAGCAGCTTAGGCGCCGGGGAGCTGTTTTTT. It specifies CASSLGAGELFF.

This clonotype was found many times. The chain links TRBV18 to TRBJ2-3; no clear D. CDR1 and CDR2 (germline): KGHSH, LQKENI. V lost 6 bases and J lost 1, with 5 bases in between. The CDR3 totals 12 residues. DNA for the CDR3: TGTGCCAGCTCTCCAGGCACAGATACGCAGTATTTT. Amino acid sequence: CASSPGTDTQYF.

The chain carries TRBV6-5 and TRBJ2-1; 9 bases map to TRBD2. J gave up 5 bases and V 6 bases, and 8 bases lay outside the gene matches. Per germline, CDR1 MNHEY and CDR2 SVGAGI. The CDR3 has 15 amino acids. The CDR3 reads CASRTGLAPHNEQFF. The CDR3 DNA reads as TGTGCCAGCAGGACCGGACTAGCGCCCCACAATGAGCAGTTCTTC.

In its sample, this clonotype was seen many times. The gene calls are TRBV2 and TRBJ2-2; no clear D. CDR3 length: 12 residues. Germline V gives CDR1 SNHLY, CDR2 FYNNEI. The V gene lost 4 bases and the J gene lost 7 bases, with 7 bases spanning the gap. CDR3 sequence: CASSGSGGELFF. The CDR3 DNA reads TGTGCCAGCAGTGGGTCTGGCGGGGAGCTGTTTTTT.

The chain has TRBV29-1 and TRBJ1-2; possibly TRBD1 for D (5 bases). V was clipped by 3 bases and J by 3 bases, with 11 bases between them. Germline-derived CDR1 and CDR2 are SQVTM and ANQGSEA. This CDR3 is built from 13 residues. The CDR3 loop reads CSVEGGPDYGYTF. The CDR3 DNA is TGCAGCGTTGAGGGGGGACCCGACTATGGCTACACCTTC.

This clonotype was recorded a few times. The CDR3 coding sequence is TGTGCCAGTAGTATTTTCGGAGGCAACTCCTACAATGAGCAGTTCTTC. Residues: CASSIFGGNSYNEQFF. The rearrangement joins TRBV19 to TRBJ2-1; possibly TRBD2 for D (5 bases). Trimming pared 3 bases from V and 0 bases from J, leaving 12 bases between. CDR3 length equals 16 residues. CDR1 is LNHDA, CDR2 SQIVND, per germline (reference sequence).

The table lists this clonotype with many counts. V gene TRBV12-5 combines with J gene TRBJ1-2; TRBD1 is a possible D gene (6 bases). CDR1 LGHNT and CDR2 FRNRAP come from the germline V gene. Trimming shortened V by 7 bases and J by 6 bases, and 15 bases separated the two germline ends. The CDR3 sequence is 13 residues long. The chain's CDR3 is CASAGAVENGYTF. The CDR3 bases are TGTGCTAGTGCGGGGGCAGTCGAGAATGGCTACACCTTC.

This clonotype qualifies as medium-sized (0.01 to 0.1%). The gene calls are TRBV28 and TRBJ2-1; 9 bases fit TRBD1. The CDR3 is 15 residues long. CDR1 and CDR2 from the germline V gene are MDHEN and SYDVKM. After removal of 6 bases from V and 4 bases from J, the junction contained 7 bases not matched to a gene. The CDR3 sequence: CASRTPGTGYNEQFF. CDR3 in DNA: TGTGCCAGCAGAACGCCCGGGACAGGGTACAATGAGCAGTTCTTC.

The genes are TRBV12-3 or TRBV12-4 and TRBJ2-5; D assignment may be TRBD1 or TRBD2 (6 bases each). The CDR3 is 14 amino acids. Trimming stripped 3 bases from V and 5 bases from J, with 13 bases between. In nucleotides, the CDR3 is TGTGCCAGCAGTTTTAGGGGGGCTGGTGAGACCCAGTACTTC. Translation gives CASSFRGAGETQYF.

This clonotype was seen repeatedly, ten times or more. The rearrangement links TRBV15 to TRBJ1-5; D call uncertain. The CDR3 runs to 12 residues. Per germline, CDR1 LNHNV and CDR2 YYDKDF (reference sequence). V was cut by 4 bases and J by 8 bases, with 9 bases left in between. The CDR3 here is CATSKLSEPQHF. CDR3 coding DNA: TGTGCCACCAGCAAACTGAGTGAGCCCCAGCATTTT.

The rearrangement links TRBV4-2 to TRBJ2-2, with 14 nucleotides matching TRBD2. Germline V gene data show CDR1 as LGHNA and CDR2 as YNFKEQ. The CDR3 totals 17 residues. J was trimmed by 5 bases and V by 8 bases; bases with no gene match: 10. The CDR3 DNA sequence: TGTGCCAGCGAACCCGCGGGACTAGCGGGAGTTACCGGGGAGCTGTTTTTT. It encodes CASEPAGLAGVTGELFF.

V is TRBV12-3 or TRBV12-4 and J is TRBJ2-7, with D tentatively TRBD2 (6 bases). V was shortened by 5 bases and J by 9 bases, with 17 bases between the two germline ends. The CDR3 runs 13 residues. DNA for the CDR3: TGTGCCAGCAGTCAATCGGAGGGCCTCGTGCAGTACTTC. Amino acid sequence: CASSQSEGLVQYF.

This clonotype has a handful of counts. The chain recombines TRBV20-1 with TRBJ1-2; D call uncertain. The CDR3 consists of 12 residues. Germline CDR1 is DFQATT and CDR2 is SNEGSKA (reference sequence). Trimming stripped 1 base from V and 8 bases from J, with 11 bases between. The CDR3 sequence: CSARGDITGYTF. The CDR3 nucleotides are TGCAGTGCTAGAGGGGATATCACAGGCTACACCTTC.

This clonotype was counted at least ten times. V and J are TRBV19 and TRBJ2-2; tentative D call: TRBD2 (6 bases). Germline CDR1 is LNHDA and CDR2 is SQIVND (reference sequence). Trimming stripped 6 bases from V and 4 bases from J, with 6 bases between. This CDR3 spans 12 amino acids. The CDR3 DNA reads as TGTGCCAGTAGGGGAGGCACCGGGGAGCTGTTTTTT. Translation gives CASRGGTGELFF.

Ten or more counts support this clonotype. V gene TRBV19 combines with J gene TRBJ2-2; 13 bases are shared with TRBD2. This CDR3 comprises 17 residues. Germline V CDR1 and CDR2: LNHDA, SQIVND (reference sequence). The V segment lost 4 bases and the J segment 2 bases; nucleotides outside the gene matches: 4. CDR3 protein: CASSKTSGRLNTGELFF. The DNA for the CDR3 is TGTGCCAGTAGTAAGACTAGCGGGAGGCTTAACACCGGGGAGCTGTTTTTT.

The V gene is TRBV6-1, the J gene TRBJ2-1; 11 bases map to TRBD1. The CDR3 loop spans 15 amino acids. The ends lost 5 bases at V and 5 bases at J; junction bases unmatched: 5. The germline gives CDR1 MNHNS, CDR2 SASEGT. The DNA for the CDR3 is TGTGCCAGCAGTCGTGGGACAGGGGGTCACAATGAGCAGTTCTTC. Encoded protein: CASSRGTGGHNEQFF.

This clonotype was counted once. This may arise from a read error, as a much more abundant clone is one base away. The chain carries TRBV19 and TRBJ1-4, with no clear D. V lost 5 bases to trimming and J lost 6 bases, with 7 bases between them. Germline loops: CDR1 LNHDA, CDR2 SQIVND (reference sequence). This CDR3 spans 12 amino acids. CDR3 protein: CASSQTDEKLFF. The CDR3 DNA reads TGTGCCAGTAGTCAGACTGATGAAAAACTGTTTTTT.